This T cell receptor (beta chain) was found in a study of blood T cell repertoires in COVID-19. Overall study context: The samples span acute and convalescent COVID-19 from the United States, Italy and Spain. T cells, B-cell-depleted T cells, or PBMCs provided the cDNA or gDNA that served as material.

The CDR3 contains 12 residues. CDR1 is SGHAT, CDR2 FQDESV, per germline (reference sequence). The V end was cut by 5 bases, the J end by 5 bases, with 10 bases between. Original data processing: Nucleated cell counts were estimated from reference gene primer amplification. Some clones are missing from TCRdb's copy, which holds only in-frame ones; the method was immunoSEQ multiplex PCR. V, J and clone size are those of that table, while D and trimming were read from the DNA. Counted here are about 130,000 clones, approximately 83% occurring once; the ten biggest clones make up 8.5% to 10%. The V call is TRBV11-1, the J call TRBJ2-7; no clear D gene. This clonotype originated in a man aged 35 to 55 with active or convalescent COVID-19. The sequenced sample was peripheral blood. The DNA for the CDR3 is TGTGCCAGCAGCCCCGGAGAGAACGAGCAGTACTTC. It translates to CASSPGENEQYF. The variable domain in full, with the rest retrieved from reference TRBV11-1 and TRBJ2-7, is EAEVAQSPRYKITEKSQAVAFWCDPISGHATLYWYRQILGQGPELLVQFQDESVVDDSQLPKDRFSAERLKGVDSTLKIQPAELGDSAMYLCASSPGENEQYFGPGTRLTVT.